The 23 T cell receptor beta chains below were found in one sample sequenced in a study of blood T cell repertoires in COVID-19 (dated by TCRdb to the early 2020s). Libraries came from the immunoSEQ multiplex PCR assay. Not all clones reach the TCRdb copy of this immuneACCESS table, which keeps in-frame sequences only. Checked studies attribute under half of the gap to unresolved V genes and leave the rest unexplained. The sample profile shows approximately 110,000 clones; about 87% of them were found once. The top ten hold 4.6% of the sample. Source material: peripheral blood. The receptor set was obtained from a woman in her fifties or sixties with acute or convalescent COVID-19.

The chain employs TRBV7-3 and TRBJ1-1; 8 bases map to TRBD1. CDR3 size: 14 residues. The germline CDR1 and CDR2 sequences are SGHTA and FQGTGA. V was clipped by 5 bases and J by 4 bases; unmatched bases: 6. The CDR3 spells CASSPGTGRTEAFF. The CDR3 DNA reads as TGTGCCAGCAGCCCCGGGACAGGTCGCACTGAAGCTTTCTTT.

The chain couples TRBV28 to TRBJ2-1, with TRBD2 matching 10 bases. J lost 9 bases, V lost 0 bases, and 8 bases had no gene match. Germline V gene sequence: CDR1 MDHEN, CDR2 SYDVKM. This CDR3 contains 16 residues. Written as DNA, the CDR3 is TGTGCCAGCAGTTTATGGGACCTAGCGGGAGAAAGTGAGCAGTTCTTC. Amino acids: CASSLWDLAGESEQFF.

The chain recombines TRBV3-1 (or the pseudogene TRBV3-2) with TRBJ2-3; 10 nucleotides line up with TRBD2. The CDR3 extends over 17 amino acids. Trimming took 4 bases from V and 0 from J; bases not matched to a gene: 7. CDR1 and CDR2 from the germline V gene are LGHDT and YNNKEL (reference sequence). The CDR3 loop is CASSPSGGPRSTDTQYF. The CDR3 DNA sequence: TGTGCCAGCAGCCCTAGCGGGGGACCAAGAAGCACAGATACGCAGTATTTT.

This chain connects TRBV6-5 to TRBJ1-2, with D hard to call. This CDR3 comprises 13 residues. V was shortened by 2 bases and J by 2 bases, with 6 bases between the two germline ends. CDR1 is MNHEY and CDR2 is SVGAGI in the germline V gene. CDR3 amino acids: CASSYAGNYGYTF. The CDR3 DNA follows: TGTGCCAGCAGTTACGCGGGCAACTATGGCTACACCTTC.

The chain joins TRBV10-3 to TRBJ2-2; D is unresolved. The germline CDR1 and CDR2 sequences are ENHRY and SYGVKD. The ends were cut back, 6 bases at V and 4 bases at J, with 3 bases in the middle. This CDR3 contains 11 residues. The CDR3, as DNA: TGTGCCATCAGGGCCACCGGGGAGCTGTTTTTT. Translating it yields CAIRATGELFF.

The chain recombines TRBV28 with TRBJ2-1; D may be TRBD1 (5 bases). The CDR3 contains 14 residues. CDR1 and CDR2 (germline): MDHEN, SYDVKM. V dropped 6 bases and J dropped 3 bases, with 12 bases sitting between them. CDR3 sequence (DNA): TGTGCCAGCAGCTCAGGGTTCTTCTACAATGAGCAGTTCTTC. Translated, it gives CASSSGFFYNEQFF. The full variable domain, rest sourced from reference TRBV28 and TRBJ2-1, is DVKVTQSSRYLVKRTGEKVFLECVQDMDHENMFWYRQDPGLGLRLIYFSYDVKMKEKGDIPEGYSVSREKKERFSLILESASTNQTSMYLCASSSGFFYNEQFFGPGTRLTVL.

V gene TRBV10-1 combines with J gene TRBJ1-3; TRBD1 matches at 8 bases. Germline CDR1 and CDR2: WNHNN and SYGVQD (reference sequence). The V segment lost 5 bases and the J segment 0 bases; nucleotides outside the gene matches: 3. The CDR3 has 15 residues. Here the CDR3 reads CASSPGQGSGNTIYF. The CDR3 DNA is TGCGCCAGCAGTCCTGGACAGGGCTCTGGAAACACCATATATTTT.

The chain links TRBV5-1 to TRBJ1-1; no reliable D call. Trimming shortened V by 4 bases and J by 0 bases, and 7 bases separated the two germline ends. Germline V CDR1 and CDR2: SGHRS, YFSETQ. The CDR3 covers 13 residues. The CDR3 is CASSRHVNTEAFF. The CDR3, as DNA: TGCGCCAGCAGCAGACATGTGAACACTGAAGCTTTCTTT.

The rearrangement uses TRBV4-3 and TRBJ1-1; no reliable D call. CDR3 length: 15 residues. Germline CDR1 is LGHNA and CDR2 is YSLEER. V lost 1 base to trimming and J lost 3 bases, with 12 bases between them. CDR3 bases: TGCGCCAGCAGCCAAGTATCACGGCGGGACACTGAAGCTTTCTTT. This translates into CASSQVSRRDTEAFF.

This clone has only a few counts. This chain links TRBV7-9 with TRBJ1-1; weak D call: TRBD1 (5 bases). Germline CDR1 and CDR2: SEHNR and FQNEAQ (reference sequence). Trimming took 5 bases from V and 3 from J, leaving 25 bases between them. The CDR3 runs 18 residues. CDR3 region: CASSPNTGVVGAHTEAFF. DNA for the CDR3: TGTGCCAGCAGCCCAAACACAGGAGTGGTAGGGGCTCACACTGAAGCTTTCTTT.

This clone was seen more than once but under ten times. The V and J genes are TRBV10-1 and TRBJ1-5, with 8 bases fitting TRBD1. Trimming at V came to 4 bases and at J to 4 bases, leaving 0 bases not matched to a gene. The CDR3 is made up of 13 amino acids. CDR1 WNHNN and CDR2 SYGVQD come from the germline V gene (reference sequence). DNA of the CDR3: TGCGCCAGCAGTGGGACAGGGAATCAGCCCCAGCATTTT. This translates into CASSGTGNQPQHF.

J is TRBJ2-1 and V is TRBV29-1, with TRBD2 matching 12 bases. Unmatched junction bases numbered 9, after V lost 8 bases and J lost 4 bases. The CDR3 is made up of 15 amino acids. The germline CDR1 and CDR2 sequences are SQVTM and ANQGSEA. The CDR3 region is CSPPLAGGRYNEQFF. The CDR3 DNA sequence: TGCAGCCCTCCCCTAGCGGGGGGGAGATACAATGAGCAGTTCTTC.

The J gene is TRBJ2-1, the V gene TRBV3-1 (or the pseudogene TRBV3-2); no clear D gene. The CDR3 is 12 residues long. Trimming removed 0 bases from V and 12 bases from J, with 9 bases in between. The germline V gene encodes CDR1 LGHDT and CDR2 YNNKEL (reference sequence). The CDR3 bases are TGTGCCAGCAGCCAAGAAGGCAAGCGGCAGTTCTTC. Translated: CASSQEGKRQFF.

This chain connects TRBV5-6 to TRBJ2-7; D may be TRBD2 (6 bases). This CDR3 region has 14 residues. Trimming removed 1 base from V and 1 base from J, with 9 bases in between. CDR1 is SGHDT, CDR2 YYEEEE, per germline. The CDR3 DNA follows: TGTGCCAGCAGCTTGTCGGGACTGTCCTACGAGCAGTACTTC. This encodes CASSLSGLSYEQYF.

The rearrangement joins TRBV7-9 to TRBJ1-2; D remains ambiguous. The germline V gene has CDR1 SEHNR and CDR2 FQNEAQ (reference sequence). CDR3 length: 15 residues. V was clipped by 4 bases and J by 1 base, with 13 bases between them. The CDR3 protein is CASSYGRGSNYGYTF. The CDR3 nucleotides read TGTGCCAGCAGCTACGGCAGAGGTAGTAACTATGGCTACACCTTC.

The V call is TRBV4-3, the J call TRBJ2-1; the match to TRBD1 covers 7 bases. Per germline, CDR1 LGHNA and CDR2 YSLEER. With 0 bases clipped from V and 5 bases from J, the junction kept 4 bases outside the gene matches. The CDR3 is 15 residues long. CDR3 DNA sequence: TGCGCCAGCAGCCAAGAAGGAACAGGGGACAATGAGCAGTTCTTC. Residues: CASSQEGTGDNEQFF.

This sequence joins TRBV2 and TRBJ2-1; TRBD2 aligns across 8 bases. Per the germline V gene, CDR1 is SNHLY and CDR2 is FYNNEI. Trimming removed 6 bases from V and 3 bases from J; junction bases left unmatched: 7. The CDR3 has 15 residues. The CDR3 here is CASSSRTSSYNEQFF. CDR3 nucleotide sequence: TGTGCCAGCAGCTCGAGGACTAGCAGCTACAATGAGCAGTTCTTC.

This chain uses TRBV6-5 with TRBJ2-5, with 8 bases aligning to TRBD1. The CDR3 runs to 15 residues. CDR1 and CDR2 (germline): MNHEY, SVGAGI. The trim removed 4 bases at V and 10 bases at J, leaving 14 bases unmatched. The CDR3 sequence: CASSSSIGTGGNQYF. CDR3 DNA: TGTGCCAGCAGTTCTAGTATTGGGACAGGAGGGAACCAGTACTTC.

The V call is TRBV6-1, the J call TRBJ1-3, with a weak D call TRBD1 (6 bases). This CDR3 has 14 residues. V gave up 6 bases and J gave up 2 bases, with 11 bases separating them. CDR1 is MNHNS, CDR2 SASEGT, per germline. The CDR3 region has the DNA TGTGCCAGCAGACACAGGGATGCTGGAAACACCATATATTTT. It is translated as CASRHRDAGNTIYF.

The rearrangement joins TRBV4-1 to TRBJ1-2; the D is unclear. CDR3 size: 13 residues. The germline V gene has CDR1 MGHRA and CDR2 YSYEKL. The V end lost 4 bases, the J end lost 0 bases, and 6 bases lay between the germline ends. CDR3 loop: CASSPLSNYGYTF. The CDR3 nucleotides are TGCGCCAGCAGCCCCCTTTCTAACTATGGCTACACCTTC.

The chain recombines TRBV12-3 or TRBV12-4 with TRBJ2-1; TRBD2 is a possible D gene (5 bases). Trimming shortened V by 7 bases and J by 3 bases, and 10 bases separated the two germline ends. This CDR3 is 13 amino acids long. CDR3 DNA sequence: TGTGCCAGCAAGAGCGGACGCTACAATGAGCAGTTCTTC. Translation gives CASKSGRYNEQFF.

The chain couples TRBV5-1 to TRBJ2-7; 8 bases match TRBD1. CDR1 SGHRS and CDR2 YFSETQ come from the germline V gene. This CDR3 is built from 15 residues. V was pared by 5 bases and J by 3 bases, with 10 bases of the junction left unmatched. The CDR3 bases are TGCGCCAGCAGAGGACAGGGACGTCCGGACTACGAGCAGTACTTC. It codes for CASRGQGRPDYEQYF. The full variable domain, completed using reference TRBV5-1 and TRBJ2-7, is KAGVTQTPRYLIKTRGQQVTLSCSPISGHRSVSWYQQTPGQGLQFLFEYFSETQRNKGNFPGRFSGRQFSNSRSEMNVSTLELGDSALYLCASRGQGRPDYEQYFGPGTRLTVT.

This chain connects TRBV14 to TRBJ2-1; D remains ambiguous. The CDR3 has 16 amino acids. Germline-derived CDR1 and CDR2 are SGHDN and FVKESK. V was cut by 1 base and J by 6 bases, with 16 bases left in between. The CDR3 region is CASSQGDSPFVNEQFF. CDR3 bases: TGTGCCAGCAGCCAAGGCGACTCACCCTTCGTCAATGAGCAGTTCTTC.